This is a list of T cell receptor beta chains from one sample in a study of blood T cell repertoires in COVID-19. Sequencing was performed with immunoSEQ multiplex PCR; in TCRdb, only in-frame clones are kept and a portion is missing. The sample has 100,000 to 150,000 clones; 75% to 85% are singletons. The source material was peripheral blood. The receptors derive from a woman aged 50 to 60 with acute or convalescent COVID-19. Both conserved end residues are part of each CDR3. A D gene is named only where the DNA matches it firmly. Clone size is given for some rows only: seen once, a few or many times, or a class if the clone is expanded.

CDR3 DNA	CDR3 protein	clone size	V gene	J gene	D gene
TGCGCCAGCAGCTTGGGCAGGGTGGACGAAAAACTGTTTTTT	CASSLGRVDEKLFF	.	TRBV5-1	TRBJ1-4	.
TGTGCCAGCAGCCCCCGAGTGGGGGCAGCTGGAAACACCATATATTTT	CASSPRVGAAGNTIYF	.	TRBV28	TRBJ1-3	.
TGTGCCAGCAGCGCCTCCGGGAGCAATGAGCAGTTCTTC	CASSASGSNEQFF	.	TRBV7-3	TRBJ2-1	.
TGTGCCAGCAGCTTGGCCGGGGGATCCTATAATTCACCCCTCCACTTT	CASSLAGGSYNSPLHF	.	TRBV5-6	TRBJ1-6	.
TGTGCCTGGAGTGCCCCCAGGGGTAGTCCCAATCAGCCCCAGCATTTT	CAWSAPRGSPNQPQHF	.	TRBV30	TRBJ1-5	.
TGTGCCAGCAGCCGGGACACAACTAATGAAAAACTGTTTTTT	CASSRDTTNEKLFF	.	TRBV3-1/TRBV3-2	TRBJ1-4	.
TGTGCCACCTCCAGGGGGCGCATTCAGCCCCAGCATTTT	CATSRGRIQPQHF	.	TRBV2	TRBJ1-5	TRBD1
TGTGCCAGGAAACAGGGGAGCGAGCAGTACTTC	CARKQGSEQYF	.	TRBV30	TRBJ2-7	TRBD1
TGCGCCAGCAGCCAATCTCAGAACCTTATGAACACTGAAGCTTTCTTT	CASSQSQNLMNTEAFF	few	TRBV5-1	TRBJ1-1	.
TGCGCCAGCAGCACCCAGGGGGCGCGGAACTGGTTCTTC	CASSTQGARNWFF	few	TRBV5-1	TRBJ2-1	TRBD1
TGTGCCAGCAGTTATTCCGGACAGGCTAATGAAAAACTGTTTTTT	CASSYSGQANEKLFF	once	TRBV6-5	TRBJ1-4	TRBD1
TGCGCCAGCAGCTTAGCGTCCAATTCACCCCTCCACTTT	CASSLASNSPLHF	.	TRBV5-1	TRBJ1-6	.
TGTGCCAGCAGTTCCCCCTCCGGGACAGGGGGCTCTGGCTACACCTTC	CASSSPSGTGGSGYTF	.	TRBV28	TRBJ1-2	TRBD1
TGTGCCAGTAGTATGGCCCAGGGCGGCTCTGGAAACACCATATATTTT	CASSMAQGGSGNTIYF	.	TRBV19	TRBJ1-3	.
TGTGCCAGCAGTTATGGCGGTACTGAAGCTTTCTTT	CASSYGGTEAFF	.	TRBV6-5	TRBJ1-1	.
TGCGCCAGCAGGATCGGAGACAATCAGCCCCAGCATTTT	CASRIGDNQPQHF	.	TRBV5-1	TRBJ1-5	.
TGTGCCAGCAGCCAAGGACTAGCTTGGGACAATGAGCAGTTCTTC	CASSQGLAWDNEQFF	.	TRBV3-1/TRBV3-2	TRBJ2-1	TRBD2
TGTGCCAGCAGCCTACAGGGGACGCCTAATGAAAAACTGTTTTTT	CASSLQGTPNEKLFF	.	TRBV7-9	TRBJ1-4	TRBD1
TGCGCCAGCAGCTACGGACAGAACAATGAGCAGTTCTTC	CASSYGQNNEQFF	.	TRBV5-1	TRBJ2-1	.
TGTGCCAGCAGTGCAACATCTAGCACAGATACGCAGTATTTT	CASSATSSTDTQYF	.	TRBV2	TRBJ2-3	.
TGTGCCAGTACCCCCCGGACAGGGTTAGGCGGGGAGCTGTTTTTT	CASTPRTGLGGELFF	.	TRBV19	TRBJ2-2	TRBD1
TGTGCCACCAGCAGGGAGACGGCCGAGAATCAGCCCCAGCATTTT	CATSRETAENQPQHF	once	TRBV15	TRBJ1-5	.
TGCGCCAGCAGCACCGGGACTAGCGGGGGGATTAGCACAGATACGCAGTATTTT	CASSTGTSGGISTDTQYF	.	TRBV5-1	TRBJ2-3	TRBD2
TGTGCCAGAAGCGCTCAAGGTAAGGGACAGCAGAATTCACCCCTCCACTTT	CARSAQGKGQQNSPLHF	.	TRBV5-3	TRBJ1-6	TRBD1
TGCGCCAGCAGTGACTTCTCTGGGGCCAACGTCCTGACTTTC	CASSDFSGANVLTF	.	TRBV10-2	TRBJ2-6	.
TGTGCCAGCCGAAGGGAGGGCGCGAACTATGGCTACACCTTC	CASRREGANYGYTF	few	TRBV19	TRBJ1-2	.
TGTGCCAGCAGTTTGGGGGGACAGGGGGCGGACTATGGCTACACCTTC	CASSLGGQGADYGYTF	.	TRBV28	TRBJ1-2	TRBD1
TGTGCCAGCAGTTTAGGCGGGGAGAGAGAGACCCAGTACTTC	CASSLGGERETQYF	.	TRBV28	TRBJ2-5	.
TGTGCCATCAGTGAGTCCGGGTACGAGCAGTACTTC	CAISESGYEQYF	.	TRBV10-3	TRBJ2-7	.
TGTGCCAGCAGCGTAGATCACAGTGGCACAGATACGCAGTATTTT	CASSVDHSGTDTQYF	.	TRBV9	TRBJ2-3	.
TGTGCCAGCAGTCGCGGGGATTCGAACACTGAAGCTTTCTTT	CASSRGDSNTEAFF	.	TRBV6-5	TRBJ1-1	.
TGTGCCAGTAGTGCGCAGGACAGCGAAGATACGCAGTATTTT	CASSAQDSEDTQYF	.	TRBV19	TRBJ2-3	.
TGCAGTGCTAGTTCATCTGGGGGCAGCTCCTACAATGAGCAGTTCTTC	CSASSSGGSSYNEQFF	.	TRBV20-1	TRBJ2-1	.
TGTGCCAGCAGCGCCACGCGGGAAGCCGGGGAGCTGTTTTTT	CASSATREAGELFF	.	TRBV2	TRBJ2-2	.
TGTGCCTGGAGTGTGGGGGCGAATCAGCCCCAGCATTTT	CAWSVGANQPQHF	.	TRBV30	TRBJ1-5	.
TGTGCCAGCAGTTCACGGGGGTGGGAGCAGTACTTC	CASSSRGWEQYF	once	TRBV28	TRBJ2-7	.
TGTGCCAGCAGCAGTGGACAGACTAACTACGAGCAGTACTTC	CASSSGQTNYEQYF	.	TRBV7-9	TRBJ2-7	.
TGTGCCAGCAGCCCTCAGGAGGCAGTTAGGATCTATGGCTACACCTTC	CASSPQEAVRIYGYTF	once	TRBV7-9	TRBJ1-2	.
TGCGCCAGCAGCTTGGGACAGGGGGGCAATCAGCCCCAGCATTTT	CASSLGQGGNQPQHF	.	TRBV5-1	TRBJ1-5	TRBD1
TGTGCCAGCTCTCCCGGGATATCCAACACTGAAGCTTTCTTT	CASSPGISNTEAFF	.	TRBV18	TRBJ1-1	.
TGTGCCAGCAGTGAAGGGGTCAGGGGTAACGCTGGCTACACCTTC	CASSEGVRGNAGYTF	.	TRBV2	TRBJ1-2	.